This TCR beta chain was obtained from a study of blood T cell repertoires in COVID-19. This clone was found once. The CDR3 spans 15 residues. The V gene end was trimmed by 0 bases and the J gene end by 3 bases; junction bases not matched to a gene: 5. Germline values: CDR1 SGHNT, CDR2 YYREEE (reference sequence). This table comes from immunoSEQ multiplex PCR, and its TCRdb copy is limited to in-frame clones, with some not included. Here the sample spans approximately 190,000 clones, 80% to 90% being singletons. This rearrangement joins TRBV5-4 to TRBJ2-7; 8 nucleotides match TRBD1. The sequenced material came from peripheral blood. This clonotype was sampled from a man aged 30-40 years with active or convalescent COVID-19. CDR3 region: CASSLGAGTGYEQYF. In DNA form, the CDR3 reads TGTGCCAGCAGCTTGGGGGCCGGGACAGGCTACGAGCAGTACTTC.